A single sample gave rise to the 9 T cell receptor beta chains below, sequenced in a study of shared clonotypes between healthy human individuals. Assay: immunoSEQ multiplex PCR; the TCRdb copy retains only in-frame clones and omits some. The sample has 90,000 to 150,000 clones; more than 65% are singletons. The sample taken for sequencing was memory CD8+ T cells sorted from blood. The subset denotes: CD45RO+ cells pooled with CCR7-negative TemRA cells. Receptors originate from a woman younger than 45 in good health.

V usage is TRBV7-6 and J usage is TRBJ1-5, with D unresolved. V was trimmed by 5 bases and J by 3 bases, leaving 5 bases between them. CDR1 and CDR2 from the germline V gene are SGHVS and FNYEAQ. CDR3 size: 12 residues. CDR3 sequence reads: CASSLTNQPQHF. Written as DNA, the CDR3 is TGTGCCAGCAGCCTAACCAATCAGCCCCAGCATTTT.

This clone came up a few times. The same CDR3 also results from other DNA sequences found in this sample. The chain joins TRBV6-5 to TRBJ2-1, with D hard to call. Germline V gives CDR1 MNHEY, CDR2 SVGAGI. CDR3 length: 15 residues. Trimming took 0 bases from V and 8 from J, leaving 14 bases between them. CDR3: CASSYSERPSDEQFF. The CDR3 nucleotides are TGTGCCAGCAGTTACTCTGAAAGACCCTCGGATGAGCAGTTCTTC.

The rearrangement joins TRBV2 to TRBJ2-1; 9 nucleotides line up with TRBD1. CDR1 SNHLY and CDR2 FYNNEI come from the germline V gene. V was pared by 2 bases and J by 6 bases, with 5 bases of the junction left unmatched. The CDR3 loop spans 15 amino acids. CDR3 in amino acids: CASSERDRALNEQFF. The CDR3 region has the DNA TGTGCCAGCAGTGAAAGGGACAGGGCCCTCAATGAGCAGTTCTTC.

The chain recombines TRBV7-9 with TRBJ1-1; 8 nucleotides agree with TRBD1. CDR3 length: 13 residues. V trimming: 8 bases; J trimming: 10 bases; junction bases outside the gene matches: 12. Germline CDR1 and CDR2: SEHNR and FQNEAQ (reference sequence). The CDR3 here is CASLLGQGPGAFF. Here the CDR3 DNA reads TGTGCCAGCCTACTAGGACAGGGCCCCGGAGCTTTCTTT.

V and J are TRBV5-4 and TRBJ2-7; no firm D call. The CDR3 spans 15 residues. Germline V gene lookup returns CDR1 SGHNT and CDR2 YYREEE (reference sequence). Trimming shortened V by 0 bases and J by 5 bases, and 15 bases separated the two germline ends. The CDR3 coding sequence is TGTGCCAGCAGCTTGGGTCAGGCCATTCATCACGAGCAGTACTTC. Translating it yields CASSLGQAIHHEQYF.

This chain joins TRBV2 and TRBJ2-3; D not certain. The CDR3 has 14 residues. Germline V CDR1 and CDR2: SNHLY, FYNNEI. Trimming took 10 bases from V and 0 from J, leaving 14 bases between them. The CDR3 protein is CAISKGTSTDTQYF. The CDR3 DNA is TGTGCCATAAGTAAGGGCACTAGCACAGATACGCAGTATTTT.

The chain has TRBV19 and TRBJ1-1; D not resolved. Per germline, CDR1 LNHDA and CDR2 SQIVND (reference sequence). The CDR3 loop spans 13 amino acids. V was cut by 3 bases and J by 5 bases, with 10 bases left in between. The CDR3 DNA reads TGTGCCAGTAGTATTGATGGGGAAACTGAAGCTTTCTTT. Its translation: CASSIDGETEAFF.

The table lists this clone with a count of one. This chain uses TRBV5-1 with TRBJ1-2; TRBD1 matches 9 bases. Germline lookup yields CDR1 SGHRS and CDR2 YFSETQ. The CDR3 has 16 amino acids. Trimming removed 4 bases from V and 3 bases from J; junction bases left unmatched: 10. The CDR3: CASSRATGGADYGYTF. The CDR3 DNA reads TGCGCCAGCAGCCGCGCAACAGGGGGCGCAGACTATGGCTACACCTTC.

The chain employs TRBV9 and TRBJ1-1; possible D gene TRBD1, 5 bases. Trimming took off 0 bases at V and 1 base at J, with 7 bases between the two ends. The CDR3 runs 14 residues. Germline-derived CDR1 and CDR2 are SGDLS and YYNGEE. The CDR3 is CASSVAGGNTEAFF. The CDR3 nucleotides read TGTGCCAGCAGCGTAGCTGGGGGGAACACTGAAGCTTTCTTT.